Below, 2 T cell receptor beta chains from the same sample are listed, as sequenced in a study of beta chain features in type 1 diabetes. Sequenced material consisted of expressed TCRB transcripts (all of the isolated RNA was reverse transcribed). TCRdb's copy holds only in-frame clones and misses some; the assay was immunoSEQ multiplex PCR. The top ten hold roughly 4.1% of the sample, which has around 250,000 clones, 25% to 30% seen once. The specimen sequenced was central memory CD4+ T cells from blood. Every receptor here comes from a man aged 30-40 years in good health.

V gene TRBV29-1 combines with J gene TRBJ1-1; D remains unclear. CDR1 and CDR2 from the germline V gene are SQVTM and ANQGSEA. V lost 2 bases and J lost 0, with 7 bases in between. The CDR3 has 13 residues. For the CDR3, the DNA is TGCAGCGTTGAAAAAGTCCTGAACACTGAAGCTTTCTTT. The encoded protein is CSVEKVLNTEAFF. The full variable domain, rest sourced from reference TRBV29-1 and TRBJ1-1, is SAVISQKPSRDICQRGTSLTIQCQVDSQVTMMFWYRQQPGQSLTLIATANQGSEATYESGFVIDKFPISRPNLTFSTLTVSNMSPEDSSIYLCSVEKVLNTEAFFGQGTRLTVV.

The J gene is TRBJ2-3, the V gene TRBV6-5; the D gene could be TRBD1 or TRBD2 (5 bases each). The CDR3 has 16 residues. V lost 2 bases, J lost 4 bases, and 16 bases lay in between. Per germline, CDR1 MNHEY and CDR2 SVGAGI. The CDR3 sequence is CASSYVGVAAADTQYF. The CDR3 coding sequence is TGTGCCAGCAGTTACGTGGGGGTAGCTGCTGCAGATACGCAGTATTTT.